This T cell receptor beta chain comes out of a study of T cell repertoires in cytomegalovirus infection. General study findings and limits: Pooled public TCR beta family frequency picked out CMV carriers with the relevant HLA.

This clonotype was seen a few times. Its target is not known. V lost 2 bases to trimming and J lost 4 bases; unmatched junction nucleotides: 6. This CDR3 has 16 amino acids. The germline V gene encodes CDR1 ENHRY and CDR2 SYGVKD. TCRdb passed the reads through MiXCR, listing each CDR3 protein once. The table records fewer than 70,000 distinct CDR3 sequences, 28% of them present only once. The receptor comes from a human donor in good health (CMV status not recorded). Some clones in this sample may be carry-over from other donors' samples. The chain combines TRBV10-3 with TRBJ2-3; 10 positions agree with TRBD1. This material consisted of CD8+ T cells from cultured PBMCs, taken from culture after CMV antigen stimulation. The CDR3 coding sequence is TGTGCCATCAGTGAGGAGGGGGGGACAGGGGCAGATACGCAGTATTTT. Translating gives CAISEEGGTGADTQYF.